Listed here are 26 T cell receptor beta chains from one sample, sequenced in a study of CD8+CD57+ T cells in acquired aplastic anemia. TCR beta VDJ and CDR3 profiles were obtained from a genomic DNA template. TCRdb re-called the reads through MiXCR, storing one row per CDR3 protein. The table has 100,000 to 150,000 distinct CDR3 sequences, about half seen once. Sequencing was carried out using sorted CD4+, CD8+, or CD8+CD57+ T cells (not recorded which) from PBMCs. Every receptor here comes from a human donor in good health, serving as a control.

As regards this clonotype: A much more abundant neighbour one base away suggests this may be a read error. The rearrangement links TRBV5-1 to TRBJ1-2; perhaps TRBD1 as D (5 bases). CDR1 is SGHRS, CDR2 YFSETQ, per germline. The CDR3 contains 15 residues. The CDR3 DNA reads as TGCGCCAACAGCTTGGGCAGGGAAAAAGGGTATGGCTACACCTTC. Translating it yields CANSLGREKGYGYTF.

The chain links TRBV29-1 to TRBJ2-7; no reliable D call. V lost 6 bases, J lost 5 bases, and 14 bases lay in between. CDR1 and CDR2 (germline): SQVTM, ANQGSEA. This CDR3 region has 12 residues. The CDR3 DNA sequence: TGCAGCGTCGAGTCACCTAGGGACGAGCAGTACTTC. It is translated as CSVESPRDEQYF.

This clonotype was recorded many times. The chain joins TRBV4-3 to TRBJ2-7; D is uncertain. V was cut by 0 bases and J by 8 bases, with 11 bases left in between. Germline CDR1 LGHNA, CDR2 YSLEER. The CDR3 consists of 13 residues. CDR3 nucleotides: TGCGCCAGCAGCCAAGACGCTTTTTTGAAGCAGTACTTC. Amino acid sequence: CASSQDAFLKQYF.

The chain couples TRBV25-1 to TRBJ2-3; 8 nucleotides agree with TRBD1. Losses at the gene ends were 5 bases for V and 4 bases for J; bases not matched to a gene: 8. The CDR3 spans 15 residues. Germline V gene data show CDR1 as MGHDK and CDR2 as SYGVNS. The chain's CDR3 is CASSKQGAGADTQYF. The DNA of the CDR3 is TGTGCCAGCAGTAAGCAGGGGGCAGGAGCAGATACGCAGTATTTT. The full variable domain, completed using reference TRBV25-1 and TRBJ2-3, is EADIYQTPRYLVIGTGKKITLECSQTMGHDKMYWYQQDPGMELHLIHYSYGVNSTEKGDLSSESTVSRIRTEHFPLTLESARPSHTSQYLCASSKQGAGADTQYFGPGTRLTVL.

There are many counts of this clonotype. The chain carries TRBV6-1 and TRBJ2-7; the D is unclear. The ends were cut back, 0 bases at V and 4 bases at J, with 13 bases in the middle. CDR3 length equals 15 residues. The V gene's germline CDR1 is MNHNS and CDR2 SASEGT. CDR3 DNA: TGTGCCAGCAGTGAAGCGCCCGGACGTATATACGAGCAGTACTTC. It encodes CASSEAPGRIYEQYF.

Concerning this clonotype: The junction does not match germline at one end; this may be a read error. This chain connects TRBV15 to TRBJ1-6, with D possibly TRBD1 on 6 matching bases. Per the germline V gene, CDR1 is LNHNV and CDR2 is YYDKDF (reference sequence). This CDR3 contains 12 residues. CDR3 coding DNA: TGTACCACCAGCAGTCAAGGGGGACCCCTCCACTTT. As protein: CTTSSQGGPLHF.

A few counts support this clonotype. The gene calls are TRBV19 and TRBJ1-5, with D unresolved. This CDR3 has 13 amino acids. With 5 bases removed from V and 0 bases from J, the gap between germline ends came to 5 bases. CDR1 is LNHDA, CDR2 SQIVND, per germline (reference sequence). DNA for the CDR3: TGTGCCAGTAGTGCGAATAGCAATCAGCCCCAGCATTTT. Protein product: CASSANSNQPQHF.

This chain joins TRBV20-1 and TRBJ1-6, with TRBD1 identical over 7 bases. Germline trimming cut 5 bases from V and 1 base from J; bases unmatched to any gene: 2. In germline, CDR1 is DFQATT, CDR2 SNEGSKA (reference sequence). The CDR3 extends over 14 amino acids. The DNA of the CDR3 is TGCAGTGCTCCGGGACAGTCCTATAATTCACCCCTCCACTTT. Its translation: CSAPGQSYNSPLHF.

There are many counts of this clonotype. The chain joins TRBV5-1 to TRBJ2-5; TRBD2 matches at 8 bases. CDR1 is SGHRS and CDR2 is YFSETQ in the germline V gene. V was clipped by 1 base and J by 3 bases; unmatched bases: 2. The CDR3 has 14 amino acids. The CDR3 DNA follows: TGCGCCAGCAGCTTGCCGGGGGGGGAAGAGACCCAGTACTTC. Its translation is CASSLPGGEETQYF.

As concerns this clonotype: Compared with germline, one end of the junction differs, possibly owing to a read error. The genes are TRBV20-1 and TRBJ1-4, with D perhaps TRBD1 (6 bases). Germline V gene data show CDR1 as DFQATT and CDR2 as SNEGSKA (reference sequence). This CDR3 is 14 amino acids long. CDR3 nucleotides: TGCCGTGCTGAAGGGGGTTCCTTGGATGAAAAACTGTTTTTT. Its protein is CRAEGGSLDEKLFF.

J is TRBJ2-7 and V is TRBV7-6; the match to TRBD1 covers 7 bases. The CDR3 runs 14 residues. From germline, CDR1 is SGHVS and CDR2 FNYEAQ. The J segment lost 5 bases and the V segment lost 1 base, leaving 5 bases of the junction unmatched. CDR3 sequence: CASSLDDRADEQYF. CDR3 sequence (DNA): TGTGCCAGCAGCTTAGACGACAGGGCGGACGAGCAGTACTTC.

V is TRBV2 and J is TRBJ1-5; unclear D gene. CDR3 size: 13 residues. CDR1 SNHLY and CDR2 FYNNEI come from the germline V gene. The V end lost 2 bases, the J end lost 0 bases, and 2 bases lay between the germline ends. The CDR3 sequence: CASSEHSNQPQHF. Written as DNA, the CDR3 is TGTGCCAGCAGTGAACATAGCAATCAGCCCCAGCATTTT.

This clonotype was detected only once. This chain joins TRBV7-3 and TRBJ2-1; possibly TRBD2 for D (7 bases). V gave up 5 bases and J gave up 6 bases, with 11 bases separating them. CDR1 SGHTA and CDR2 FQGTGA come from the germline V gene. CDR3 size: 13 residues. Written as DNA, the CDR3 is TGTGCCAGCAGCCAAGGGGGGGGCAATGAGCAGTTCTTC. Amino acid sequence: CASSQGGGNEQFF.

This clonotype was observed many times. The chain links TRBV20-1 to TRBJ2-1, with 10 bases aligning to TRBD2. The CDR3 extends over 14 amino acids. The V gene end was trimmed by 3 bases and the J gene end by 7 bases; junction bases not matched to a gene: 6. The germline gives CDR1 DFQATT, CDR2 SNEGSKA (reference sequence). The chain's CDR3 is CSASQRGGQNEQFF. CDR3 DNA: TGCAGTGCTAGCCAGCGGGGGGGCCAAAATGAGCAGTTCTTC.

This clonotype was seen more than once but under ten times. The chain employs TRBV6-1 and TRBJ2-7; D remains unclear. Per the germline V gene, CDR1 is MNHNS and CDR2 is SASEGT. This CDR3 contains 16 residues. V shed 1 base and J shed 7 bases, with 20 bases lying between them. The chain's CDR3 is CASSEEEGSPSWEQYF. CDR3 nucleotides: TGTGCCAGCAGTGAAGAGGAAGGTAGCCCCTCTTGGGAGCAGTACTTC.

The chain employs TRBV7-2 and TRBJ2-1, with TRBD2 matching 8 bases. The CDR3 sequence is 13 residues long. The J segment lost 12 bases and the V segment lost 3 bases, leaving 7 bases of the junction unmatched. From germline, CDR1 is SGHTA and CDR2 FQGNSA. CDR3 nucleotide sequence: TGTGCCAGCAGCTTCGGGAGGGCCAAAGGGCAGTTCTTC. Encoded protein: CASSFGRAKGQFF.

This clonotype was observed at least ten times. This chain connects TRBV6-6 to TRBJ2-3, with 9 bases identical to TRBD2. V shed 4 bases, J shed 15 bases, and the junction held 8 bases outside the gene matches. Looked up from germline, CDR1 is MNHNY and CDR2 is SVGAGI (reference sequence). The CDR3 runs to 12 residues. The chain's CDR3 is CASSLSGGMNYF. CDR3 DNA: TGTGCCAGCAGTTTAAGCGGGGGGATGAACTATTTT.

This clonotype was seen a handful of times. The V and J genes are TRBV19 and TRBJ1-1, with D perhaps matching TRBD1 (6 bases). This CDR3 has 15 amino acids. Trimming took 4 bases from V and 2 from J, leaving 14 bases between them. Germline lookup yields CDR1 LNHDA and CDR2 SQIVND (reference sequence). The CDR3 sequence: CASSSRGGLNTEAFF. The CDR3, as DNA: TGTGCCAGTAGTAGCAGGGGAGGATTAAACACTGAAGCTTTCTTT.

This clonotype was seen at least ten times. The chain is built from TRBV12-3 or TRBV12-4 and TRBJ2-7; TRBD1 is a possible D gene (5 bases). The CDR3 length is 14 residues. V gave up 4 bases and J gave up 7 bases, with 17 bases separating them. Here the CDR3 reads CASSSRTLPREQYF. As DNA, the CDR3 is TGTGCCAGCAGTTCAAGGACACTACCTCGGGAGCAGTACTTC.

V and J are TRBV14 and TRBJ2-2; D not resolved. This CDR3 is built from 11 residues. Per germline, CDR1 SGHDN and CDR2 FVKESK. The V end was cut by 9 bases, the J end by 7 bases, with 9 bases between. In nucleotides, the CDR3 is TGTGCCAGGAGTCCACACGGGGAGCTGTTTTTT. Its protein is CARSPHGELFF. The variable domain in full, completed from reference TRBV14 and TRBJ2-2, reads EAGVTQFPSHSVIEKGQTVTLRCDPISGHDNLYWYRRVMGKEIKFLLHFVKESKQDESGMPNNRFLAERTGGTYSTLKVQPAELEDSGVYFCARSPHGELFFGEGSRLTVL.

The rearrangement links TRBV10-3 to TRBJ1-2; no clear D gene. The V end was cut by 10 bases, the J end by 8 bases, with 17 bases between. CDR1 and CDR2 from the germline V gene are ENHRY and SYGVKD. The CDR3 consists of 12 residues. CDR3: CATALEGEGYTF. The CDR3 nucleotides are TGTGCCACCGCCCTGGAGGGCGAGGGCTACACCTTC.

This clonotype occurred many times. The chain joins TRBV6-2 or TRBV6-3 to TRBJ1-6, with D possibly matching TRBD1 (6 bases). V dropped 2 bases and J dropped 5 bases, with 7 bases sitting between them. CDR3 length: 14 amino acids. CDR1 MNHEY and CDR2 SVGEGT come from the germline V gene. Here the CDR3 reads CASSYRGDNSPLHF. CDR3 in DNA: TGTGCCAGCAGTTACAGGGGGGATAATTCACCCCTCCACTTT.

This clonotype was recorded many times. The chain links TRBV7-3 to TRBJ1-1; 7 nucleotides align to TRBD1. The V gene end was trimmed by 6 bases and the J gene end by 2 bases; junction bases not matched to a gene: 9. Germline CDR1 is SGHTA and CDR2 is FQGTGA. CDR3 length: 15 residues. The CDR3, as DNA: TGTGCCAGCAGTGTAGGGACAGTTAGCAACACTGAAGCTTTCTTT. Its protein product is CASSVGTVSNTEAFF.

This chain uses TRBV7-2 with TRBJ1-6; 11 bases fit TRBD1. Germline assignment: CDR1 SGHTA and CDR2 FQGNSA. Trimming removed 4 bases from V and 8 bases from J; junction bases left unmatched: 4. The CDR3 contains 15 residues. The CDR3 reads CASSSGQGADSPLHF. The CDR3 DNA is TGTGCCAGCAGCTCAGGACAGGGGGCGGATTCACCCCTCCACTTT.

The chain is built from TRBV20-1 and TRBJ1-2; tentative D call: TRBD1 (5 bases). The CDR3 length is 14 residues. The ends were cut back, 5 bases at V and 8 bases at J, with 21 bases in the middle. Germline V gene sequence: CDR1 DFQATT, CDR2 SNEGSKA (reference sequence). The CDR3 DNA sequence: TGCAGTGCTGTTGGGACGATCGTACCGTACGGCTACACCTTC. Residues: CSAVGTIVPYGYTF.

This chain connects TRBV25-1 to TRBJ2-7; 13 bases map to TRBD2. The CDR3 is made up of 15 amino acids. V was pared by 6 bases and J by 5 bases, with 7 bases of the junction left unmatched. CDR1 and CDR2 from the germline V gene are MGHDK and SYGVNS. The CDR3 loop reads CASSVTGLAGDEQYF. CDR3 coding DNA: TGTGCCAGCAGCGTAACAGGACTAGCGGGAGACGAGCAGTACTTC.